These 10 T cell receptor beta chains share one sample of origin, sequenced in a study of early T cells in non-severe SARS-CoV-2 infection. TCRdb redid the calling of the 5' RACE reads with MiXCR, one entry per CDR3 protein. The sample lists about 57,000 distinct CDR3 sequences; about 9.1% were seen once. The sequenced material came from whole blood. These receptors were obtained from an adult who was a healthcare worker with PCR-confirmed SARS-CoV-2 infection or an uninfected control (not recorded which).

This clonotype was counted many times. V gene TRBV7-2 combines with J gene TRBJ1-2; TRBD1 might be the D (6 bases). With 4 bases removed from V and 2 bases from J, the gap between germline ends came to 11 bases. Germline V gene sequence: CDR1 SGHTA, CDR2 FQGNSA. The CDR3 spans 14 residues. The CDR3 DNA is TGTGCCAGCAGCTGGACAGCTCCCAACTATGGCTACACCTTC. Residues: CASSWTAPNYGYTF.

The V and J genes are TRBV19 and TRBJ2-4, with TRBD1 matching 10 bases. This CDR3 is 19 amino acids long. The ends lost 3 bases at V and 0 bases at J; junction bases unmatched: 11. Per the germline V gene, CDR1 is LNHDA and CDR2 is SQIVND (reference sequence). CDR3 loop: CASSIEGQGIPLAKNIQYF. The CDR3 nucleotides read TGTGCCAGTAGTATTGAGGGACAGGGGATACCTCTAGCCAAAAACATTCAGTACTTC.

This clonotype was seen more than once but under ten times. The rearrangement joins TRBV5-1 to TRBJ2-1; 8 nucleotides agree with TRBD1. The CDR3 consists of 14 residues. Germline V gives CDR1 SGHRS, CDR2 YFSETQ. V lost 3 bases and J lost 8; bases outside the gene matches: 7. The CDR3 reads CASSSGQEYDEQFF. The CDR3 nucleotides read TGCGCCAGCAGCTCGGGACAGGAGTACGATGAGCAGTTCTTC.

This clonotype was recorded at least ten times. The rearrangement joins TRBV19 to TRBJ1-4; D unresolved. The V end was cut by 5 bases, the J end by 10 bases, with 11 bases between. Germline CDR1 reads LNHDA; CDR2 reads SQIVND (reference sequence). There are 12 residues in the CDR3. CDR3 in amino acids: CASSSQASKLFF. CDR3 DNA: TGTGCCAGTAGTTCCCAGGCGTCAAAACTGTTTTTT. The variable domain in full, completed from reference TRBV19 and TRBJ1-4, reads DGGITQSPKYLFRKEGQNVTLSCEQNLNHDAMYWYRQDPGQGLRLIYYSQIVNDFQKGDIAEGYSVSREKKESFPLTVTSAQKNPTAFYLCASSSQASKLFFGSGTQLSVL.

The chain couples TRBV2 to TRBJ2-7; no firm D call. CDR1 SNHLY and CDR2 FYNNEI come from the germline V gene. The CDR3 is made up of 15 amino acids. V was trimmed by 8 bases and J by 7 bases, leaving 24 bases between them. This CDR3 reads CASGCAVVLIWEQYF. The CDR3 DNA follows: TGTGCCAGCGGCTGCGCGGTAGTACTGATATGGGAGCAGTACTTC.

This clonotype was counted many times. The chain joins TRBV6-1 to TRBJ2-5; TRBD1 is a possible D gene (6 bases). From germline, CDR1 is MNHNS and CDR2 SASEGT. Trimming stripped 6 bases from V and 4 bases from J, with 15 bases between. The length of the CDR3 is 14 residues. CDR3 sequence reads: CASRVQGVRETQYF. The CDR3 DNA follows: TGTGCCAGCAGAGTACAGGGAGTCCGAGAGACCCAGTACTTC.

This clonotype was counted a few times. In DNA, the CDR3 is TGTGCCAGCAGCCAAGTGGGGACCGGGGTCACCGGGGAGCTGTTTTTT. It translates to CASSQVGTGVTGELFF. The chain combines TRBV14 with TRBJ2-2; D may correspond to TRBD1 or TRBD2 (5 bases each). Trimming stripped 1 base from V and 4 bases from J, with 13 bases between. In germline, CDR1 is SGHDN, CDR2 FVKESK. This CDR3 comprises 16 residues.

The chain joins TRBV9 to TRBJ2-4, with a weak D call TRBD1 (5 bases). Deletions cut 2 bases from V and 6 bases from J, with 9 bases between. Looked up from germline, CDR1 is SGDLS and CDR2 is YYNGEE. This CDR3 has 13 amino acids. The DNA for the CDR3 is TGTGCCAGCAGCGTGACAGCGAGAAACATTCAGTACTTC. Encoded protein: CASSVTARNIQYF.

This clonotype was observed a handful of times. The chain recombines TRBV27 with TRBJ2-7; TRBD1 might be the D (6 bases). The CDR3 length is 13 residues. Trimming pared 5 bases from V and 3 bases from J, leaving 11 bases between. Germline CDR1 MNHEY, CDR2 SMNVEV (reference sequence). CDR3 nucleotide sequence: TGTGCCAGCAGTCCACGGACAGACTACGAGCAGTACTTC. Its protein product is CASSPRTDYEQYF.

The V gene is TRBV29-1, the J gene TRBJ1-5; unclear D gene. The germline gives CDR1 SQVTM, CDR2 ANQGSEA. V gave up 4 bases and J gave up 6 bases, with 7 bases separating them. CDR3 length equals 11 residues. CDR3 nucleotides: TGCAGCGTTGGGGGAACTCAGCCCCAGCATTTT. Its protein product is CSVGGTQPQHF.